The 22 T cell receptor beta chains below all came from one sample that was sequenced in a study of early T cells in non-severe SARS-CoV-2 infection. TCRdb ran MiXCR on the 5' RACE reads and lists one entry per CDR3 protein. The sample carries 63,000 or so distinct CDR3 sequences, approximately 10% recorded once. The source material was whole blood, sampled at baseline. These receptors were collected from an adult who was a healthcare worker with PCR-confirmed SARS-CoV-2 infection or an uninfected control (not recorded which).

This clonotype was detected many times. The V and J genes are TRBV18 and TRBJ2-1; 15 nucleotides agree with TRBD2. V was pared by 4 bases and J by 6 bases, with 4 bases of the junction left unmatched. The germline V gene has CDR1 KGHSH and CDR2 LQKENI. The CDR3 loop spans 16 amino acids. CDR3 coding DNA: TGTGCCAGCTCACGCGGACTAGCGGGAGGGTCCAATGAGCAGTTCTTC. Protein: CASSRGLAGGSNEQFF. Variable domain in full (rest from reference TRBV18 and TRBJ2-1): NAGVMQNPRHLVRRRGQEARLRCSPMKGHSHVYWYRQLPEEGLKFMVYLQKENIIDESGMPKERFSAEFPKEGPSILRIQQVVRGDSAAYFCASSRGLAGGSNEQFFGPGTRLTVL.

This clonotype was seen only a few times. The chain is built from TRBV20-1 and TRBJ2-1; D is possibly TRBD2 (6 bases). The CDR3 sequence is 14 residues long. Germline V gives CDR1 DFQATT, CDR2 SNEGSKA (reference sequence). V lost 5 bases and J lost 6, with 17 bases in between. The CDR3 bases are TGCAGTGCTCCCTTGGGGGACTTCCCCAATGAGCAGTTCTTC. This encodes CSAPLGDFPNEQFF.

This clonotype was observed many times. This chain links TRBV7-6 with TRBJ2-7; possible D gene TRBD2, 6 bases. Trimming cost V 1 base and J 10 bases, with 8 bases left between them. This CDR3 is built from 11 residues. Germline CDR1 and CDR2: SGHVS and FNYEAQ. The CDR3 sequence is CASSLVDYQYF. CDR3 DNA sequence: TGTGCCAGCAGCTTAGTGGACTATCAGTACTTC.

This clonotype was counted between two and nine times. The chain links TRBV4-3 to TRBJ2-7; 7 bases map to TRBD2. V dropped 4 bases and J dropped 2; count of bases not matched to a gene: 8. The CDR3 spans 15 residues. Germline assignment: CDR1 LGHNA and CDR2 YSLEER. The CDR3, as DNA: TGCGCCAGCAGCCTCGGGAGCGGGGCAACCTACGAGCAGTACTTC. It yields the protein CASSLGSGATYEQYF.

The rearrangement joins TRBV7-9 to TRBJ1-5; D ambiguous. The CDR3 loop spans 11 amino acids. Germline CDR1 is SEHNR and CDR2 is FQNEAQ (reference sequence). Between the trimmed V and J ends, which lost 3 bases and 9 bases, there was a span of 6 bases. DNA for the CDR3: TGTGCCAGCAGCTTTGCCGGGCCCCAGCATTTT. Translating it yields CASSFAGPQHF.

V is TRBV11-2 and J is TRBJ2-3, with 12 bases aligning to TRBD2. Germline V CDR1 and CDR2: SGHAT, FQNNGV. V trimming: 8 bases; J trimming: 1 base; junction bases outside the gene matches: 7. CDR3 size: 16 residues. CDR3 nucleotides: TGTGCCAGCGGAAAACGGACTAGCGGGGGCACAGATACGCAGTATTTT. Its translation is CASGKRTSGGTDTQYF.

The table lists this clonotype with a few counts. The gene calls are TRBV7-8 and TRBJ2-2; 7 positions match TRBD2. Germline-derived CDR1 and CDR2 are SGHVS and FQNEAQ. This CDR3 contains 18 residues. V lost 5 bases to trimming and J lost 0 bases; unmatched junction nucleotides: 12. In DNA form, the CDR3 reads TGTGCCAGCAGCCGTGGGCTAGCGGCTTCCGCGAACACCGGGGAGCTGTTTTTT. Residues: CASSRGLAASANTGELFF. The variable domain in full, with the rest retrieved from reference TRBV7-8 and TRBJ2-2, is GAGVSQSPRYKVAKRGQDVALRCDPISGHVSLFWYQQALGQGPEFLTYFQNEAQLDKSGLPSDRFFAERPEGSVSTLKIQRTQQEDSAVYLCASSRGLAASANTGELFFGEGSRLTVL.

This clonotype was picked up a small number of times. The chain uses TRBV9 and TRBJ2-3; TRBD2 aligns across 9 bases. In germline, CDR1 is SGDLS, CDR2 YYNGEE. J lost 2 bases, V lost 0 bases, and 7 bases had no gene match. The CDR3 has 17 amino acids. The CDR3 region is CASSVGWRGGITDTQYF. For the CDR3, the DNA is TGTGCCAGCAGCGTAGGGTGGCGGGGGGGCATCACAGATACGCAGTATTTT.

The chain joins TRBV7-9 to TRBJ1-1; tentatively, D is TRBD1 (5 bases). Germline CDR1 reads SEHNR; CDR2 reads FQNEAQ (reference sequence). V lost 0 bases and J 10 bases, leaving 12 bases between the germline ends. The CDR3 is made up of 13 amino acids. CDR3 sequence: CASSLAGRGGAFF. In DNA form, the CDR3 reads TGTGCCAGCAGCTTAGCCGGCCGGGGCGGAGCTTTCTTT.

Ten or more counts support this clonotype. The chain is built from TRBV20-1 and TRBJ2-7, with D perhaps TRBD1 (5 bases). Germline values: CDR1 DFQATT, CDR2 SNEGSKA (reference sequence). The V end lost 2 bases, the J end lost 4 bases, and 21 bases lay between the germline ends. This CDR3 has 16 residues. The CDR3 region has the DNA TGCAGTGCTAGAAGGGGTCGGCAAGGGGTTGGGTACGAGCAGTACTTC. Amino acids: CSARRGRQGVGYEQYF.

This clonotype turned up a few times. This rearrangement joins TRBV6-5 to TRBJ1-1; 8 bases align to TRBD1. The J segment lost 2 bases and the V segment lost 6 bases, leaving 2 bases of the junction unmatched. The germline CDR1 and CDR2 sequences are MNHEY and SVGAGI. The CDR3 has 13 residues. The CDR3 DNA reads TGTGCCAGCAGGCAGGGGGCAAACACTGAAGCTTTCTTT. Translating gives CASRQGANTEAFF.

This clonotype was detected only a few times. The chain recombines TRBV19 with TRBJ2-5; no clear D gene. Germline CDR1 is LNHDA and CDR2 is SQIVND (reference sequence). V was cut by 4 bases and J by 6 bases, with 12 bases left in between. The CDR3 runs to 13 residues. The CDR3 DNA sequence: TGTGCCAGTAGTACGCCATTTAGGCAGACCCAGTACTTC. It translates to CASSTPFRQTQYF.

This clonotype occurred many times. The rearrangement links TRBV6-5 to TRBJ2-7; 8 nucleotides match TRBD1. This CDR3 spans 14 amino acids. The trim removed 1 base at V and 7 bases at J, leaving 6 bases unmatched. CDR1 is MNHEY and CDR2 is SVGAGI in the germline V gene. The CDR3 coding sequence is TGTGCCAGCAGTTACTACGGACAGGGCGGAGAGCAGTACTTC. The encoded protein is CASSYYGQGGEQYF.

There are a few counts of this clonotype. V is TRBV3-1 and J is TRBJ2-5, with unresolved D. The CDR3 has 11 amino acids. The germline V and J ends were trimmed by 4 bases and 4 bases, with 4 bases remaining between them. CDR1 is LGHDT and CDR2 is YNNKEL in the germline V gene (reference sequence). The CDR3 protein is CASSPGETQYF. The CDR3 nucleotides read TGTGCCAGCAGCCCAGGAGAGACCCAGTACTTC.

There are a few counts of this clonotype. This sequence joins TRBV4-1 and TRBJ1-5; maybe TRBD1 (6 bases). The CDR3 consists of 15 residues. Germline CDR1 MGHRA, CDR2 YSYEKL. Between the trimmed V and J ends, which lost 3 bases and 7 bases, there was a span of 16 bases. CDR3 bases: TGCGCCAGCAGCCAGCAACAGGGTACGAAACAGCCCCAGCATTTT. Translated: CASSQQQGTKQPQHF.

The chain joins TRBV12-3 or TRBV12-4 to TRBJ2-1; a possible D gene is TRBD1 (6 bases). The CDR3 is made up of 14 amino acids. Trimming shortened V by 3 bases and J by 6 bases, and 12 bases separated the two germline ends. The CDR3: CASSFMAGVNEQFF. The CDR3 DNA sequence: TGTGCCAGCAGTTTTATGGCAGGGGTCAATGAGCAGTTCTTC.

This chain uses TRBV20-1 with TRBJ2-7; D is possibly TRBD2 (5 bases). Between the trimmed V and J ends, which lost 3 bases and 3 bases, there was a span of 15 bases. Germline CDR1 and CDR2: DFQATT and SNEGSKA (reference sequence). The CDR3 loop spans 14 amino acids. CDR3 DNA: TGCAGTGCTAGTTATCCGGGGAGAGACTACGAGCAGTACTTC. Translating gives CSASYPGRDYEQYF.

The chain's CDR3 is CSASGLAGGGRGTDTQYF. CDR3 bases: TGCAGTGCTTCGGGACTAGCGGGAGGCGGGCGGGGCACAGATACGCAGTATTTT. V gene TRBV20-1 combines with J gene TRBJ2-3; TRBD2 matches 15 bases. The junction had 10 bases not matched to a gene; V was cut back by 5 bases and J by 1 base. Germline V CDR1 and CDR2: DFQATT, SNEGSKA (reference sequence). The CDR3 runs to 18 residues.

The rearrangement links TRBV9 to TRBJ2-1, with 10 bases that match TRBD2. After removal of 0 bases from V and 7 bases from J, the junction contained 7 bases not matched to a gene. CDR1 and CDR2 (germline): SGDLS, YYNGEE. The CDR3 contains 16 residues. DNA of the CDR3: TGTGCCAGCAGCGTAGGACCCTTAGCGGGGGGTAATGAGCAGTTCTTC. This codes for CASSVGPLAGGNEQFF.

This clonotype was seen more than once but under ten times. V gene TRBV28 combines with J gene TRBJ2-7, with 13 bases fitting TRBD2. Per germline, CDR1 MDHEN and CDR2 SYDVKM. The CDR3 covers 15 residues. Unmatched junction bases numbered 8, after V lost 7 bases and J lost 5 bases. This CDR3 is CASTTSGGARDEQYF. The CDR3, as DNA: TGTGCCAGCACCACTAGCGGGGGGGCTAGGGACGAGCAGTACTTC.

This clonotype was picked up a small number of times. The chain carries TRBV29-1 and TRBJ2-3; D not resolved. CDR1 and CDR2 (germline): SQVTM, ANQGSEA. V was clipped by 5 bases and J by 0 bases, with 9 bases between them. This CDR3 contains 13 residues. The CDR3: CSVPIISTDTQYF. In nucleotides, the CDR3 is TGCAGCGTTCCTATAATTAGCACAGATACGCAGTATTTT.

This clonotype came up a few times. The CDR3 DNA sequence: TGTGCCAGCAGTTTTGAGTCGGGAGGGTCTAACACCGGGGAGCTGTTTTTT. This translates into CASSFESGGSNTGELFF. The chain recombines TRBV28 with TRBJ2-2; 8 positions match TRBD2. This CDR3 is 17 amino acids long. The V gene end was trimmed by 3 bases and the J gene end by 2 bases; junction bases not matched to a gene: 8. Germline loops: CDR1 MDHEN, CDR2 SYDVKM.